These T cell receptor beta chains were read from a single sample in a study of T cell changes during pregnancy in multiple sclerosis. Using immunoSEQ multiplex PCR, the repertoire was profiled, and TCRdb retains in-frame clones only, with some absent. The sample comprises around 80,000 clones, around 92% of which are singletons, and about 3% rests with the top ten. This sample comprised peripheral blood, obtained before pregnancy. These receptors were taken from a female donor with multiple sclerosis, enrolled in a pregnancy study. The CDR3 runs from the conserved cysteine through the conserved F or W. A D gene is named only where the DNA matches it firmly. Clone size is shown for a subset of rows, as once, few, many or a class of expanded clone.

j_gene	d_gene	abundance	v_gene	CDR3nt	CDR3aa
TRBJ2-3	NA	NA	TRBV7-2	TGTGCCAGCAGCACCCCGGGACAACTGAGGCAGTATTTT	CASSTPGQLRQYF
TRBJ2-5	NA	NA	TRBV14	TGTGCCAGCAGCCAAGGCAGTACGGCCGGGGTGACCCAGTACTTC	CASSQGSTAGVTQYF
TRBJ2-5	NA	NA	TRBV13	TGTGCCAGCAGCGGTCGACAGGGTGGGGGGAGGACCCAGTACTTC	CASSGRQGGGRTQYF
TRBJ2-1	NA	NA	TRBV6-5	TGTGCCAGCAGTTATAGCGGCTACAATGAGCAGTTCTTC	CASSYSGYNEQFF
TRBJ2-2	TRBD1	NA	TRBV5-1	TGCGCCAGCACCGGGACAGTGAACACCGGGGAGCTGTTTTTT	CASTGTVNTGELFF
TRBJ2-2	NA	NA	TRBV7-8	TGTGCCAGCAGCTTCGTAGCGGCCGCCGGGGAGCTGTTTTTT	CASSFVAAAGELFF
TRBJ1-3	TRBD1	NA	TRBV18	TGTGCCAGCTCACCAGGACAGGCGCGCTCTGGAAACACCATATATTTT	CASSPGQARSGNTIYF
TRBJ2-7	TRBD1	once	TRBV7-9	TGTGCCAGCAGCTTCTCGGGACAGGGCCCCTACGAGCAGTACTTC	CASSFSGQGPYEQYF
TRBJ2-5	TRBD1	NA	TRBV7-2	TGTGCCAGCACCCCAGGGGACAGGGCTCAAGAGACCCAGTACTTC	CASTPGDRAQETQYF
TRBJ2-6	TRBD1	NA	TRBV19	TGTGCCAGTAGTCTCCGGACAGGGGGCGATGGGGCCAACGTCCTGACTTTC	CASSLRTGGDGANVLTF
TRBJ2-1	TRBD1	NA	TRBV5-1	TGCGCCAGCACCCTTCTAGGGACAGGATATTACAATGAGCAGTTCTTC	CASTLLGTGYYNEQFF
TRBJ2-7	NA	NA	TRBV5-4	TGTGCCAGCAGCCCGGGCACGGGATGGGGAGAGGACGAGCAGTACTTC	CASSPGTGWGEDEQYF
TRBJ1-3	TRBD1	NA	TRBV14	TGTGCCAGCAGCCTCCCCGGGGACAGAGATACCTTAACCATATATTTT	CASSLPGDRDTLTIYF
TRBJ2-7	NA	NA	TRBV7-9	TGTGCCAGCAGCCCGGGACTTTACGAGCAGTACTTC	CASSPGLYEQYF
TRBJ2-7	TRBD1	NA	TRBV27	TGTGCCAGCAGCTACATCCGTAGGGACAGGGGGAACGAGCAGTACTTC	CASSYIRRDRGNEQYF
TRBJ2-1	NA	few	TRBV30	TGTGCCTGGAGCAGCGAAAACTCCTACAATGAGCAGTTCTTC	CAWSSENSYNEQFF
TRBJ2-7	NA	NA	TRBV15	TGTGCCACCAGCAGAGAGACGAGCGGGTATTACGAGCAGTACTTC	CATSRETSGYYEQYF
TRBJ2-3	TRBD2	NA	TRBV5-4	TGTGCCAGCAGCTTGGATAGCGGGAGGACAGATACGCAGTATTTT	CASSLDSGRTDTQYF
TRBJ2-7	TRBD1	NA	TRBV16	TGTGCCAGCAGCCAATCCGGACAGGGCTCCTACGAGCAGTACTTC	CASSQSGQGSYEQYF
TRBJ2-5	NA	NA	TRBV15	TGTGCCACCAGCAGAGATCCGGGAGAGACCCAGTACTTC	CATSRDPGETQYF
TRBJ2-7	TRBD1	NA	TRBV19	TGTGCCAGTAGTATTGGCCAGGGGGTATCGAAGCAGTACTTC	CASSIGQGVSKQYF
TRBJ1-2	TRBD1	once	TRBV7-9	TGTGCCAGCAGCTCCGGACAGGGGGACTATGGCTACACCTTC	CASSSGQGDYGYTF
TRBJ2-1	NA	NA	TRBV5-4	TGTGCCAGCAGCTTGAGCGTGAATACACGGAATGAGCAGTTCTTC	CASSLSVNTRNEQFF
TRBJ2-7	TRBD2	NA	TRBV30	TGTGCCTGGAGTAAGGTGCTAGCGGACTCCTACGAGCAGTACTTC	CAWSKVLADSYEQYF
TRBJ1-1	NA	once	TRBV5-1	TGCGCCAGCAGCTTTGGGACACCCTGGAGCACTGAAGCTTTCTTT	CASSFGTPWSTEAFF
TRBJ2-1	TRBD2	NA	TRBV6-5	TGTGCCAGCAGCCACGGGACTAGCGCCTACAATGAGCAGTTCTTC	CASSHGTSAYNEQFF
TRBJ2-1	TRBD2	NA	TRBV15	TGTGCCACCAGCAGAGATCCACTAGCGGGTAATGAGCAGTTCTTC	CATSRDPLAGNEQFF
TRBJ2-2	TRBD2	NA	TRBV4-1	TGCGCCAGCAGCCGCGGGGGGCTAGCGGGAGGGTACACCGGGGAGCTGTTTTTT	CASSRGGLAGGYTGELFF
TRBJ2-7	NA	NA	TRBV19	TGTGCCAGTAGTCCCCCGGGACAAACCCACGAGCAGTACTTC	CASSPPGQTHEQYF
TRBJ2-7	TRBD1	NA	TRBV23-1	TGCGCCAGCAGTCAATCGAATGGGCAAAGGGACAGGGGGGCGGGCGAGCAGTACTTC	CASSQSNGQRDRGAGEQYF